The 23 T cell receptor beta chains presented below share a single source sample, sequenced in a study of cytomegalovirus exposure and HLA in healthy donors. Primers: 60 Vbeta forward and 13 Jbeta reverse. Using immunoSEQ multiplex PCR, the repertoire was profiled, and TCRdb retains in-frame clones only, with some absent. The ten most abundant clones cover 2% to 2.5% of a sample with 100,000 to 150,000 clones. The sequenced material came from PBMCs. The origin of the receptors is a man in his forties in good health and CMV-seronegative.

The V and J genes are TRBV7-2 and TRBJ2-1, with a weak D call TRBD2 (7 bases). Germline values: CDR1 SGHTA, CDR2 FQGNSA. This CDR3 is built from 14 residues. The germline V and J ends were trimmed by 4 bases and 10 bases, with 17 bases remaining between them. The CDR3 sequence is CASSSGLGGNEQFF. CDR3 nucleotides: TGTGCCAGCAGCTCCGGACTAGGGGGAAACGAGCAGTTCTTC.

The V and J genes are TRBV9 and TRBJ2-1; 10 nucleotides line up with TRBD2. CDR1 SGDLS and CDR2 YYNGEE come from the germline V gene. V was clipped by 0 bases and J by 7 bases; unmatched bases: 7. The CDR3 totals 16 residues. The CDR3 nucleotides are TGTGCCAGCAGCGTAGATTTAGCGGGAGGAAGTAATGAGCAGTTCTTC. This encodes CASSVDLAGGSNEQFF.

This chain joins TRBV11-3 and TRBJ2-5; 11 bases are shared with TRBD2. The germline V gene has CDR1 SGHNT and CDR2 YENEEA. Trimming cost V 5 bases and J 3 bases; bases outside gene matches: 5. This CDR3 spans 15 amino acids. The CDR3: CASSQGLADEETQYF. The DNA for the CDR3 is TGTGCCAGCAGCCAGGGACTAGCGGACGAAGAGACCCAGTACTTC.

The chain links TRBV5-1 to TRBJ1-1; TRBD1 might be the D (5 bases). The CDR3 contains 15 residues. With 5 bases removed from V and 0 bases from J, the gap between germline ends came to 14 bases. In germline, CDR1 is SGHRS, CDR2 YFSETQ. The CDR3 region is CASSHTGEMNTEAFF. In nucleotides, the CDR3 is TGCGCCAGCAGTCACACGGGGGAGATGAACACTGAAGCTTTCTTT. The whole variable domain, filled in from reference TRBV5-1 and TRBJ1-1, reads KAGVTQTPRYLIKTRGQQVTLSCSPISGHRSVSWYQQTPGQGLQFLFEYFSETQRNKGNFPGRFSGRQFSNSRSEMNVSTLELGDSALYLCASSHTGEMNTEAFFGQGTRLTVV.

This chain links TRBV6-6 with TRBJ2-1; TRBD2 agrees at 9 bases. The trim removed 5 bases at V and 8 bases at J, leaving 4 bases unmatched. Germline V gene data show CDR1 as MNHNY and CDR2 as SVGAGI (reference sequence). The CDR3 totals 13 residues. The CDR3 here is CASSKGLADEQFF. The CDR3 DNA reads TGTGCCAGCAGTAAGGGACTAGCCGATGAGCAGTTCTTC.

This chain uses TRBV10-3 with TRBJ2-2; 7 bases fit TRBD2. The CDR3 sequence is 15 residues long. V was pared by 2 bases and J by 1 base, with 1 base of the junction left unmatched. In germline, CDR1 is ENHRY, CDR2 SYGVKD. CDR3 in amino acids: CAISEASGNTGELFF. As DNA, the CDR3 is TGTGCCATCAGTGAGGCTAGCGGGAACACCGGGGAGCTGTTTTTT.

The V and J genes are TRBV30 and TRBJ1-1; D gene ambiguous. V lost 2 bases, J lost 5 bases, and 6 bases lay in between. The germline CDR1 and CDR2 sequences are GTSNPN and SVGIG (reference sequence). The length of the CDR3 is 11 residues. The CDR3 spells CAWSRDTEAFF. CDR3 nucleotides: TGTGCCTGGAGTCGAGATACTGAAGCTTTCTTT.

This sequence joins TRBV18 and TRBJ2-7, with TRBD1 as a possible D gene (6 bases). Germline CDR1 KGHSH, CDR2 LQKENI. The germline V and J ends were trimmed by 3 bases and 7 bases, with 16 bases remaining between them. This CDR3 comprises 14 residues. For the CDR3, the DNA is TGTGCCAGCTCACCTCCGGACAGTACCCAGGAGCAGTACTTC. This codes for CASSPPDSTQEQYF.

The CDR3 loop reads CASSLDRGQPQHF. DNA for the CDR3: TGTGCCAGCAGTCTGGACAGGGGCCAGCCCCAGCATTTT. The rearrangement uses TRBV6-5 and TRBJ1-5; 9 nucleotides align to TRBD1. The V gene's germline CDR1 is MNHEY and CDR2 SVGAGI. V was clipped by 5 bases and J by 7 bases; unmatched bases: 3. This CDR3 is 13 amino acids long.

The chain links TRBV5-4 to TRBJ1-1, with D perhaps matching TRBD1 (6 bases). The V gene lost 4 bases and the J gene lost 6 bases, with 13 bases spanning the gap. The CDR3 spans 13 residues. Germline V lookup: CDR1 SGHNT, CDR2 YYREEE (reference sequence). Here the CDR3 DNA reads TGTGCCAGCAGCGTAGGGACAACCCCTGAAGCTTTCTTT. This translates into CASSVGTTPEAFF.

This rearrangement joins TRBV10-2 to TRBJ2-7, with a possible D match to TRBD1 (6 bases). The CDR3 has 14 residues. Germline V gene lookup returns CDR1 WSHSY and CDR2 SAAADI. V lost 3 bases, J lost 3 bases, and 12 bases lay in between. CDR3 in DNA: TGCGCCAGCAGTGATTTTAGGGACAACTACGAGCAGTACTTC. As protein: CASSDFRDNYEQYF.

Of note for this clone: Other DNA variants within this sample encode the same CDR3. V gene TRBV5-4 combines with J gene TRBJ2-7; 11 bases are a match to TRBD2. V lost 3 bases, J lost 7 bases, and 18 bases stayed unmatched. CDR1 and CDR2 (germline): SGHNT, YYREEE (reference sequence). The CDR3 extends over 18 amino acids. The CDR3 coding sequence is TGTGCCAGCAGCTCGACGGGACTAGCGGAGAAGGTATCGCTGGAGCAGTACTTC. This gives the protein CASSSTGLAEKVSLEQYF.

The rearrangement joins TRBV7-9 to TRBJ1-1, with D possibly TRBD1 on 6 matching bases. Looked up from germline, CDR1 is SEHNR and CDR2 is FQNEAQ (reference sequence). V lost 11 bases and J lost 7, with 14 bases in between. The CDR3 runs 11 residues. The CDR3 DNA reads as TGTGCCTTGGGAGGGGGGCTTGAAGCTTTCTTT. Protein sequence: CALGGGLEAFF.

Worth noting for this clone: This specimen includes other DNA sequences encoding the same CDR3. The chain joins TRBV6-6 to TRBJ1-1; possibly TRBD1 for D (6 bases). The germline V and J ends were trimmed by 2 bases and 0 bases, with 13 bases remaining between them. CDR1 and CDR2 from the germline V gene are MNHNY and SVGAGI (reference sequence). The CDR3 has 16 amino acids. The DNA of the CDR3 is TGTGCCAGCAGTTACCCAGTAGGGACATTGAACACTGAAGCTTTCTTT. As protein: CASSYPVGTLNTEAFF.

V and J are TRBV18 and TRBJ1-1, with D tentatively TRBD1 (6 bases). V dropped 7 bases and J dropped 1 base, with 16 bases sitting between them. The germline CDR1 and CDR2 sequences are KGHSH and LQKENI. This CDR3 has 15 amino acids. CDR3 DNA: TGTGCCAGCTTAAACTCTCTGGGACAGAACACTGAAGCTTTCTTT. Amino acids: CASLNSLGQNTEAFF.

A word on this clone: One end of the junction fails to match germline, which may point to a read error. The chain couples TRBV7-7 to TRBJ2-2; the match to TRBD1 covers 9 bases. Germline V CDR1 and CDR2: SSHAT, FNYEAQ (reference sequence). This CDR3 region has 15 residues. CDR3 coding DNA: TGTGCTAGCAGCATACAACAGGGGGCTGGCGGGGAGCTGTTTTTT. The encoded protein is CASSIQQGAGGELFF.

The rearrangement links TRBV6-6 to TRBJ1-1; 8 bases match TRBD1. J lost 4 bases, V lost 4 bases, and 11 bases had no gene match. The CDR3 runs to 16 residues. Per germline, CDR1 MNHNY and CDR2 SVGAGI (reference sequence). The CDR3 region is CASSWGQTGVGTEAFF. The CDR3, as DNA: TGTGCCAGCAGTTGGGGACAGACAGGGGTAGGCACTGAAGCTTTCTTT.

CDR3 coding DNA: TGTGCCTGGGGACAGGAGACGCAACTAACTGAAAAACTGTTTTTT. Residues: CAWGQETQLTEKLFF. The J gene is TRBJ1-4, the V gene TRBV30; 7 bases are a match to TRBD1. After removal of 5 bases from V and 7 bases from J, the junction contained 13 bases not matched to a gene. Per germline, CDR1 GTSNPN and CDR2 SVGIG (reference sequence). The CDR3 contains 15 residues.

This rearrangement joins TRBV7-6 to TRBJ2-1; TRBD2 matches at 13 bases. The CDR3 has 16 amino acids. V shed 6 bases, J shed 5 bases, and the junction held 7 bases outside the gene matches. Per the germline V gene, CDR1 is SGHVS and CDR2 is FNYEAQ. This CDR3 is CASSSTGLAGNNEQFF. The CDR3 DNA is TGTGCCAGCAGTTCGACGGGACTAGCGGGAAACAATGAGCAGTTCTTC.

The V call is TRBV7-2, the J call TRBJ2-5; 10 nucleotides agree with TRBD2. Germline V gene lookup returns CDR1 SGHTA and CDR2 FQGNSA. J gave up 4 bases and V 5 bases, and 7 bases lay outside the gene matches. The CDR3 loop spans 15 amino acids. As DNA, the CDR3 is TGTGCCAGCAGCCCGCGAGCGGGAGGGATAGAGACCCAGTACTTC. Translation: CASSPRAGGIETQYF.

The chain has TRBV6-9 and TRBJ2-5, with TRBD2 identical over 11 bases. Germline lookup yields CDR1 MNHGY and CDR2 SVAAGI. The CDR3 is made up of 15 amino acids. Trimming removed 4 bases from V and 5 bases from J; junction bases left unmatched: 6. The DNA of the CDR3 is TGTGCCAGCAGTTTCCTAGCGGGAGGAAGGGAGACCCAGTACTTC. Translated: CASSFLAGGRETQYF.

A remark on this clone: An end of the junction does not agree with germline; a read error may underlie this. The chain uses TRBV7-9 and TRBJ2-5, with D maybe TRBD1 (6 bases). The CDR3 contains 12 residues. Germline values: CDR1 SEHNR, CDR2 FQNEAQ (reference sequence). The CDR3 nucleotides are TGTGCCAGCAGCGTCAACCGGGACAAAGAAGACTTC. Its translation is CASSVNRDKEDF.

This chain joins TRBV9 and TRBJ2-3; possibly TRBD1 for D (6 bases). This CDR3 comprises 15 residues. V dropped 2 bases and J dropped 6 bases, with 16 bases sitting between them. Germline V gene lookup returns CDR1 SGDLS and CDR2 YYNGEE. DNA of the CDR3: TGTGCCAGCAGCGTCACAGGGAAGTCTACGGATACGCAGTATTTT. Residues: CASSVTGKSTDTQYF.